The source of this T cell receptor (beta chain) is a study of response to subunit inactivated influenza vaccine. Many counts were recorded for this clonotype. TCRdb called the RT-PCR reads again in MiXCR, with one record for every CDR3 protein. Among roughly 760,000 distinct CDR3 sequences listed, around 20% were seen once. The CDR3 extends over 11 amino acids. The ends were cut back, 2 bases at V and 4 bases at J, with 3 bases in the middle. Sequenced material: PBMCs from blood, taken more than 4 days after vaccination. The sequence came from a man aged 45 to 65 who received an inactivated influenza vaccine. J is TRBJ2-7 and V is TRBV12-3 or TRBV12-4; no clear D gene. The CDR3 bases are TGTGCCAGCAGTTTACAGTACGAGCAGTACTTC. Translating it yields CASSLQYEQYF.